This T cell receptor beta chain derives from a study of CD8 T cells in Susac syndrome. Sequencing of TCR beta was undertaken in CD8+ and CD4+ T cells derived from blood. Healthy donors were controls matched for age and sex. TEMRA cells were FACS-enriched, with CD8+ and CD4+ T cells isolated negatively. This CDR3 has 13 residues. Germline CDR1 is SEHNR and CDR2 is FQNEAQ (reference sequence). V was pared by 3 bases and J by 5 bases, with 10 bases between. The RNA, about 0.5 to 1 ug, was put through reverse transcription using random hexamers. TCR beta CDR3 was amplified by immunoSEQ multiplex PCR. This amplification extended across 54 Vbeta and 13 Jbeta segments. In TCRdb, the immunoSEQ multiplex PCR reads were re-called with MiXCR into one record per CDR3 protein. The sample lists 120,000 or so distinct CDR3 sequences, roughly 96% occurring once.

Sequences were obtained from CD4+ T cells from PBMCs. The receptor's source is a human donor in good health. This chain joins TRBV7-9 and TRBJ1-2; no clear D. Here the CDR3 reads CASSLGTLYGYTF. DNA of the CDR3: TGTGCCAGCAGCTTGGGAACTCTTTATGGCTACACCTTC.